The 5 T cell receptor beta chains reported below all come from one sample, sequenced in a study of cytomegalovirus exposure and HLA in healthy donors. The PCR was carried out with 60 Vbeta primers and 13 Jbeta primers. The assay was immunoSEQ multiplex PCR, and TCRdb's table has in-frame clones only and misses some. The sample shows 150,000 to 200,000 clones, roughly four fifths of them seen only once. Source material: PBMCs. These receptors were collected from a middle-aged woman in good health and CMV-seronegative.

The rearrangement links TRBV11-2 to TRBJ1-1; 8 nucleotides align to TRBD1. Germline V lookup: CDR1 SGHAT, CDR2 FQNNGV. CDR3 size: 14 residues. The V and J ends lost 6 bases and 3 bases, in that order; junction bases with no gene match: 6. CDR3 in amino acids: CASRLTGVDTEAFF. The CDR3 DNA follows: TGTGCCAGCAGGTTGACAGGGGTGGACACTGAAGCTTTCTTT.

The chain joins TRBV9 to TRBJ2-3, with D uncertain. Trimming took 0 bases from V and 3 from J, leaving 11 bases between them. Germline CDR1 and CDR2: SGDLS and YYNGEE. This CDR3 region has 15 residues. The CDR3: CASSVGGVGTDTQYF. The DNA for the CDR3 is TGTGCCAGCAGCGTAGGAGGTGTCGGGACAGATACGCAGTATTTT. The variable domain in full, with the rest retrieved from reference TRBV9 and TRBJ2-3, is DSGVTQTPKHLITATGQRVTLRCSPRSGDLSVYWYQQSLDQGLQFLIQYYNGEERAKGNILERFSAQQFPDLHSELNLSSLELGDSALYFCASSVGGVGTDTQYFGPGTRLTVL.

CDR3 nucleotide sequence: TGTGCCAGCAGTGAAATGTTCCCGACTAGCGGGAGTAAGGGAGCCAAAAACATTCAGTACTTC. It specifies CASSEMFPTSGSKGAKNIQYF. This chain uses TRBV6-1 with TRBJ2-4; 12 nucleotides match TRBD2. The CDR3 runs 21 residues. Germline CDR1 reads MNHNS; CDR2 reads SASEGT. Trimming cost V 2 bases and J 0 bases; bases outside gene matches: 14.

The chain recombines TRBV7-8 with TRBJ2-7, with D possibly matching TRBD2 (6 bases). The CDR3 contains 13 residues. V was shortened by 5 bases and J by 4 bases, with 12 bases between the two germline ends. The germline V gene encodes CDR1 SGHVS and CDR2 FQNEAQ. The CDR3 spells CASSPPAGYEQYF. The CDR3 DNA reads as TGTGCCAGCAGCCCTCCTGCGGGGTACGAGCAGTACTTC.

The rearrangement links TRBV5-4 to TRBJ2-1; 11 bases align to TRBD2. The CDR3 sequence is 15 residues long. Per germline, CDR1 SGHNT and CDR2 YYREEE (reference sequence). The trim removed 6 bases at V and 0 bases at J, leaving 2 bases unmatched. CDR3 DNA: TGTGCCAGCATCACTAGCGGGAGCTCCTACAATGAGCAGTTCTTC. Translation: CASITSGSSYNEQFF.